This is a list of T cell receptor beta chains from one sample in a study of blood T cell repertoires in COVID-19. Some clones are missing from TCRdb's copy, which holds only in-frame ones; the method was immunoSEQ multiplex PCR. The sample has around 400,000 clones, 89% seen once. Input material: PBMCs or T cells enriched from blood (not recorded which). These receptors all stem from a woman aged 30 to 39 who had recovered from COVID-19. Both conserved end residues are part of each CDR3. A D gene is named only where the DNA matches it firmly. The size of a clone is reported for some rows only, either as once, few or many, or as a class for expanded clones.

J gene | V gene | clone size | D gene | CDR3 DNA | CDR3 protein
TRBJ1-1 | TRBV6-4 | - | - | TGTGCCAGGTCGGTTGTACGCCTTCGCGCTGAAGCTTTCTTT | CARSVVRLRAEAFF
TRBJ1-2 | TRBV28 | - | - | TGTGCCAGCAGTTTAAGGGGTAGGTCTGGCTACACCTTC | CASSLRGRSGYTF
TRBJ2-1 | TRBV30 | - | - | TGTGCCTGGAGTTCGAATGAGCAGTTCTTC | CAWSSNEQFF
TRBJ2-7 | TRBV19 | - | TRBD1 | TGTGCCAGTAGTTCTATCAGACAGGGTATCAACGAGCAGTACTTC | CASSSIRQGINEQYF
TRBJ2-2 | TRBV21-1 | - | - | TGTGCCAGCAAAAGGGCCGGGACTCGCGACACCGGGGAGCTGTTTTTT | CASKRAGTRDTGELFF
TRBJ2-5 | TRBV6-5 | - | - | TGTGCCAGCAGACGTTCCGTTCAGGAGACCCAGTACTTC | CASRRSVQETQYF
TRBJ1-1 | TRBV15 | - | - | TGTGCCACCAGCAGAGATAGTAGTGTGGACACTGAAGCTTTCTTT | CATSRDSSVDTEAFF
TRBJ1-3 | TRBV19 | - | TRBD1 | TGTGCCACCTCGTTAGGCCAGGGGGCAAGAGGTGGAAACACCATATATTTT | CATSLGQGARGGNTIYF
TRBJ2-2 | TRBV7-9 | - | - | TGTGCCAGCAGCTTATTGGGAGAGAACACCGGGGAGCTGTTTTTT | CASSLLGENTGELFF
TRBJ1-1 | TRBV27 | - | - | TGTGCCAGCAGTTTGGCGGGGAGCACTGAAGCTTTCTTT | CASSLAGSTEAFF
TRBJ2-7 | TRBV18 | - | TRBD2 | TGTGCCAGCTCACAAACTAGCGTTTACGAGCAGTACTTC | CASSQTSVYEQYF
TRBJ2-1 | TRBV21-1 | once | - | TGTGCCAGCAGCACAATACTAGTTCCGGAGAGGAATGAGCAGTTCTTC | CASSTILVPERNEQFF
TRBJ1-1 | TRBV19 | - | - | TGTGCCAGTAGTTATAGTTCTGTCGGGACTGAAGCTTTCTTT | CASSYSSVGTEAFF
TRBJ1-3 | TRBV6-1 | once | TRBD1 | TGTGCCAGCAGTGAAGCTGGAGGGGGCTGGTACACCATATATTTT | CASSEAGGGWYTIYF
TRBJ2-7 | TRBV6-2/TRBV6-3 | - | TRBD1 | TGTGCCAGCAGTCGAAGGACAGGCCCCTTGGACGAGCAGTACTTC | CASSRRTGPLDEQYF
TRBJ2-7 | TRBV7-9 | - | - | TGTGCCAGCAGCCACGAGGCCAGATACGAGCAGTACTTC | CASSHEARYEQYF
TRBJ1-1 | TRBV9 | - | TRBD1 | TGTGCCAGCAGCGTTGGACAGGGGAACACTGAAGCTTTCTTT | CASSVGQGNTEAFF
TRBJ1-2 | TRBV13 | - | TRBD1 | TGTGCCAGCAGCCGTAGGGGACAGTTTTTCTATGGCTACACCTTC | CASSRRGQFFYGYTF
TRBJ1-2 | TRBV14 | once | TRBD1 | TGTGCCAGCAGCCAACTTCAGGGGGCAGGTGGCTACACCTTC | CASSQLQGAGGYTF
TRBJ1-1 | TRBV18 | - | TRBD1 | TGTGCCAGCTCACCAAGGCCGGGACAGCAATACACTGAAGCTTTCTTT | CASSPRPGQQYTEAFF
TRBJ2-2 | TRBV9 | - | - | TGTGCCAGCAGCGTATCAGGGGCCGGGGAGCTGTTTTTT | CASSVSGAGELFF
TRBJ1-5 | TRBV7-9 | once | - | TGTGCCAGCAGTCAAGGCGCGGGAGGCAATCAGCCCCAGCATTTT | CASSQGAGGNQPQHF
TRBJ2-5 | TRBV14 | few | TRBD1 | TGTGCCAGCAGCCAAGGGCCCAGGGGGCGAAAAGAGACCCAGTACTTC | CASSQGPRGRKETQYF